The 25 T cell receptor beta chains listed next were all sequenced from one sample in a study of cytomegalovirus exposure and HLA in healthy donors. PCR was performed using 60 Vbeta and 13 Jbeta primers. Profiling relied on immunoSEQ multiplex PCR, and the TCRdb table lists in-frame clones only, not all of them. The sample shows roughly 100,000 clones, around 61% of them seen only once. The sequenced material came from PBMCs. These TCRs come from a woman aged 45 to 65 in good health and CMV-seronegative.

This clone was observed a handful of times. V is TRBV9 and J is TRBJ2-1, with 14 bases matching TRBD2. After removal of 0 bases from V and 9 bases from J, the junction contained 2 bases not matched to a gene. CDR1 is SGDLS, CDR2 YYNGEE, per germline. This CDR3 region has 15 residues. The DNA of the CDR3 is TGTGCCAGCAGCGTAGATGGGACTAGCGGGAGTGAGCAGTTCTTC. This gives the protein CASSVDGTSGSEQFF.

This chain uses TRBV19 with TRBJ2-7, with 15 bases matching TRBD2. Trimming removed 4 bases from V and 2 bases from J; junction bases left unmatched: 12. The CDR3 spans 19 residues. Germline loops: CDR1 LNHDA, CDR2 SQIVND (reference sequence). CDR3 DNA sequence: TGTGCCAGTAGTACAACCGGACTAGCGGGAGGGTCCGAAGCCTACGAGCAGTACTTC. Protein sequence: CASSTTGLAGGSEAYEQYF.

The chain employs TRBV10-3 and TRBJ2-3; TRBD2 aligns across 8 bases. V was clipped by 5 bases and J by 0 bases; unmatched bases: 1. The length of the CDR3 is 14 residues. CDR1 and CDR2 (germline): ENHRY, SYGVKD. The CDR3 sequence is CAISPSGSTDTQYF. In nucleotides, the CDR3 is TGTGCCATCAGTCCTAGCGGGAGCACAGATACGCAGTATTTT.

The chain links TRBV2 to TRBJ2-1; D possibly corresponds to TRBD1 (6 bases). The germline CDR1 and CDR2 sequences are SNHLY and FYNNEI. V lost 4 bases and J 7 bases, leaving 17 bases between the germline ends. This CDR3 is built from 15 residues. The CDR3 protein is CASSAQGGDWNEQFF. The CDR3 nucleotides read TGTGCCAGCAGTGCACAGGGTGGCGATTGGAATGAGCAGTTCTTC.

This rearrangement joins TRBV6-1 to TRBJ2-7; 10 nucleotides agree with TRBD2. The trim removed 6 bases at V and 4 bases at J, leaving 3 bases unmatched. The CDR3 consists of 13 residues. Germline CDR1 is MNHNS and CDR2 is SASEGT. Written as DNA, the CDR3 is TGTGCCAGCAGGTCTAGCGGGGGTTACGAGCAGTACTTC. This codes for CASRSSGGYEQYF.

The sample holds a few counts of this clone. This chain links TRBV5-6 with TRBJ1-2; D is undetermined. CDR3 length equals 14 residues. In germline, CDR1 is SGHDT, CDR2 YYEEEE. The germline V and J ends were trimmed by 0 bases and 3 bases, with 9 bases remaining between them. In DNA form, the CDR3 reads TGTGCCAGCAGCTTGGACAGTACCTACTATGGCTACACCTTC. Translating gives CASSLDSTYYGYTF. Using reference TRBV5-6 and TRBJ1-2 for the parts outside the CDR3, the full variable domain is DAGVTQSPTHLIKTRGQQVTLRCSPKSGHDTVSWYQQALGQGPQFIFQYYEEEERQRGNFPDRFSGHQFPNYSSELNVNALLLGDSALYLCASSLDSTYYGYTFGSGTRLTVV.

This clone occurred a few times. The chain uses TRBV10-3 and TRBJ2-7, with TRBD1 identical over 9 bases. The V and J ends lost 0 bases and 2 bases, in that order; junction bases with no gene match: 5. The CDR3 is 16 amino acids. CDR1 and CDR2 from the germline V gene are ENHRY and SYGVKD. CDR3 amino acids: CAISESPGQGPYEQYF. CDR3 DNA sequence: TGTGCCATCAGTGAGTCGCCGGGACAGGGACCCTACGAGCAGTACTTC.

CDR3 nucleotides: TGTGCCAGCAGCCGCTACAGATCCAATCAGCCCCAGCATTTT. Its translation is CASSRYRSNQPQHF. The chain has TRBV27 and TRBJ1-5, with D unresolved. The CDR3 sequence is 14 residues long. The germline V gene has CDR1 MNHEY and CDR2 SMNVEV (reference sequence). Trimming shortened V by 6 bases and J by 3 bases, and 12 bases separated the two germline ends.

V is TRBV5-6 and J is TRBJ1-1; the match to TRBD1 covers 10 bases. CDR3 length: 14 residues. Per the germline V gene, CDR1 is SGHDT and CDR2 is YYEEEE. Trimming at V came to 3 bases and at J to 4 bases, leaving 3 bases not matched to a gene. The CDR3 nucleotides are TGTGCCAGCAGCTCCTGGACAGGGGGCACTGAAGCTTTCTTT. It yields the protein CASSSWTGGTEAFF.

This clone was found once. The chain couples TRBV19 to TRBJ1-3, with D unresolved. The CDR3 loop spans 14 amino acids. Trimming cost V 4 bases and J 0 bases, with 7 bases left between them. The V gene's germline CDR1 is LNHDA and CDR2 SQIVND (reference sequence). The CDR3 region has the DNA TGTGCCAGTAGTAAACTGAGCTCTGGAAACACCATATATTTT. This gives the protein CASSKLSSGNTIYF.

The chain is built from TRBV6-1 and TRBJ2-5, with TRBD2 matching 10 bases. The last part of the DNA fits TRBJ2-7 better; the J call may be wrong. The CDR3 spans 16 residues. CDR1 MNHNS and CDR2 SASEGT come from the germline V gene. For the CDR3, the DNA is TGTGCCAGCAGTGATCGAGCGGGAGGGGGTTCCTACGAGCAGTACTTC. Its protein is CASSDRAGGGSYEQYF.

V and J are TRBV11-2 and TRBJ2-3, with unresolved D. CDR1 is SGHAT and CDR2 is FQNNGV in the germline V gene. V dropped 5 bases and J dropped 0 bases, with 18 bases sitting between them. There are 17 residues in the CDR3. CDR3 in amino acids: CASSPTRWRPSTDTQYF. The CDR3 nucleotides are TGTGCCAGCAGCCCCACGCGTTGGCGGCCCAGCACAGATACGCAGTATTTT.

V gene TRBV5-4 combines with J gene TRBJ1-3; 10 bases fit TRBD1. V lost 0 bases to trimming and J lost 0 bases; unmatched junction nucleotides: 9. Germline values: CDR1 SGHNT, CDR2 YYREEE (reference sequence). The length of the CDR3 is 19 residues. CDR3 residues: CASSLGPTGQGSSGNTIYF. CDR3 nucleotide sequence: TGTGCCAGCAGCTTGGGGCCCACGGGACAGGGGAGCTCTGGAAACACCATATATTTT.

This clone was detected a few times. The J gene is TRBJ1-3, the V gene TRBV7-3; 9 bases line up with TRBD1. Germline CDR1 reads SGHTA; CDR2 reads FQGTGA. With V trimmed by 5 bases and J by 2 bases, 4 bases remained unmatched. The CDR3 has 15 amino acids. CDR3 in amino acids: CASSTGQGAGNTIYF. DNA for the CDR3: TGTGCCAGCAGCACGGGACAGGGAGCTGGAAACACCATATATTTT.

Note on this clone: Within the sample, other DNA sequences also encode this same CDR3. The V and J genes are TRBV5-6 and TRBJ1-3; D possibly corresponds to TRBD1 (6 bases). The CDR3 is 14 residues long. With 4 bases removed from V and 4 bases from J, the gap between germline ends came to 12 bases. CDR1 SGHDT and CDR2 YYEEEE come from the germline V gene. The CDR3 DNA reads as TGTGCCAGCAGCGACAGGCCGGCCGGAAACACCATATATTTT. It is translated as CASSDRPAGNTIYF. The variable domain in full, with the rest retrieved from reference TRBV5-6 and TRBJ1-3, is DAGVTQSPTHLIKTRGQQVTLRCSPKSGHDTVSWYQQALGQGPQFIFQYYEEEERQRGNFPDRFSGHQFPNYSSELNVNALLLGDSALYLCASSDRPAGNTIYFGEGSWLTVV.

Of note for this clone: Its ends do not fully match the called genes, so a read error is possible. This rearrangement joins TRBV10-3 to TRBJ2-2, with 7 bases identical to TRBD1. The CDR3 spans 14 residues. Looked up from germline, CDR1 is ENHRY and CDR2 is SYGVKD. CDR3 sequence reads: CAAHPGQNSGELFF. The CDR3 DNA follows: TGTGCCGCCCACCCGGGACAGAACTCCGGGGAGCTGTTTTTT.

The chain joins TRBV15 to TRBJ2-7; TRBD1 matches at 8 bases. Germline V gene data show CDR1 as LNHNV and CDR2 as YYDKDF (reference sequence). This CDR3 contains 15 residues. Losses at the gene ends were 1 base for V and 7 bases for J; bases not matched to a gene: 9. The CDR3 loop reads CATSRARTGGIEQYF. In nucleotides, the CDR3 is TGTGCCACCAGCAGAGCTCGTACAGGGGGTATTGAGCAGTACTTC.

The chain recombines TRBV19 with TRBJ2-1; D not resolved. V shed 0 bases and J shed 13 bases, with 7 bases lying between them. This CDR3 has 11 residues. The germline CDR1 and CDR2 sequences are LNHDA and SQIVND (reference sequence). The CDR3 bases are TGTGCCAGTAGTATAGATTCCCTTCAGTTCTTC. Its translation: CASSIDSLQFF.

The V and J genes are TRBV7-2 and TRBJ2-7, with D possibly being TRBD2 (5 bases). Germline V gene sequence: CDR1 SGHTA, CDR2 FQGNSA. V shed 3 bases and J shed 4 bases, with 19 bases lying between them. This CDR3 spans 16 amino acids. CDR3 DNA: TGTGCCAGCAGCTTCGGGAACCGGGCAGGAACTTACGAGCAGTACTTC. This codes for CASSFGNRAGTYEQYF.

This clone was observed a handful of times. This chain uses TRBV7-9 with TRBJ1-3; D might be TRBD1 (5 bases). V was pared by 5 bases and J by 0 bases, with 14 bases between. Germline assignment: CDR1 SEHNR and CDR2 FQNEAQ (reference sequence). The CDR3 is 16 residues long. This chain's CDR3 is CASSHAGRSSGNTIYF. In DNA form, the CDR3 reads TGTGCCAGCAGCCACGCGGGACGGTCCTCTGGAAACACCATATATTTT.

The rearrangement uses TRBV6-5 and TRBJ2-7, with D perhaps matching TRBD2 (6 bases). The germline V gene has CDR1 MNHEY and CDR2 SVGAGI. The CDR3 is 15 amino acids. V lost 6 bases and J lost 0, with 15 bases in between. This CDR3 reads CASSSRGEASYEQYF. The CDR3 nucleotides read TGTGCCAGCAGCTCACGCGGGGAAGCCTCCTACGAGCAGTACTTC.

The chain has TRBV7-6 and TRBJ1-2; D uncertain. V was shortened by 5 bases and J by 5 bases, with 21 bases between the two germline ends. CDR3 length: 16 amino acids. CDR1 SGHVS and CDR2 FNYEAQ come from the germline V gene. CDR3 in amino acids: CASSPQTGSSGYGYTF. Here the CDR3 DNA reads TGTGCCAGCAGCCCGCAGACTGGGTCATCGGGTTATGGCTACACCTTC.

This clone has more than one count but fewer than ten. The chain employs TRBV11-3 and TRBJ2-1; 7 nucleotides line up with TRBD2. Germline CDR1 reads SGHNT; CDR2 reads YENEEA. Trimming cost V 7 bases and J 5 bases; bases outside gene matches: 8. The CDR3 is 14 amino acids. CDR3 bases: TGTGCCAGCACTAAGCGGGATCCCCACAATGAGCAGTTCTTC. The encoded protein is CASTKRDPHNEQFF.

Worth noting for this clone: At one of its ends the junction is not consistent with the germline gene, which may arise from a read error. This chain connects TRBV27 to TRBJ1-4; the match to TRBD1 covers 7 bases. This CDR3 has 14 residues. CDR1 and CDR2 from the germline V gene are MNHEY and SMNVEV (reference sequence). In DNA, the CDR3 is TGTGCCAGCAGTTTAGCAGGGGGTGGTCGGTATTTTGTTTTT. Amino acid sequence: CASSLAGGGRYFVF.

The chain carries TRBV6-5 and TRBJ2-4; possible D gene TRBD2, 6 bases. The V gene lost 5 bases and the J gene lost 2 bases, with 13 bases spanning the gap. The germline CDR1 and CDR2 sequences are MNHEY and SVGAGI. The CDR3 totals 15 residues. CDR3 nucleotides: TGTGCCAGCAGTGGAGGGCTCGGTCCCAAAAACATTCAGTACTTC. It encodes CASSGGLGPKNIQYF.